This T cell receptor (beta chain) was obtained from a study of cytomegalovirus exposure and HLA in healthy donors. Broader study findings: A later analysis associated some 16,000 TCR beta sequences with HLA alleles at a 0.05 false discovery rate. Available immune exposure information was restricted to CMV serostatus only. Roughly even sequencing depth across donors was the assumption behind the presence/absence analyses.

The germline gives CDR1 SGDLS, CDR2 YYNGEE. V shed 0 bases and J shed 3 bases, with 16 bases lying between them. The CDR3 loop spans 16 amino acids. The PCR made use of 60 Vbeta and 13 Jbeta primers. Measured with immunoSEQ multiplex PCR; TCRdb has only the in-frame clones, and not every one. The sample shows about 91,000 clones, about nine tenths of them seen only once. Turning to this clone: Its antigen remains unknown.

The sample consisted of PBMCs. The sequence was collected from a young man in good health and CMV-seronegative. V usage is TRBV9 and J usage is TRBJ2-7; D is possibly TRBD2 (6 bases). CDR3 in DNA: TGTGCCAGCAGCGTAGGGTCGGGACGGGGGATCTACGAGCAGTACTTC. It translates to CASSVGSGRGIYEQYF.